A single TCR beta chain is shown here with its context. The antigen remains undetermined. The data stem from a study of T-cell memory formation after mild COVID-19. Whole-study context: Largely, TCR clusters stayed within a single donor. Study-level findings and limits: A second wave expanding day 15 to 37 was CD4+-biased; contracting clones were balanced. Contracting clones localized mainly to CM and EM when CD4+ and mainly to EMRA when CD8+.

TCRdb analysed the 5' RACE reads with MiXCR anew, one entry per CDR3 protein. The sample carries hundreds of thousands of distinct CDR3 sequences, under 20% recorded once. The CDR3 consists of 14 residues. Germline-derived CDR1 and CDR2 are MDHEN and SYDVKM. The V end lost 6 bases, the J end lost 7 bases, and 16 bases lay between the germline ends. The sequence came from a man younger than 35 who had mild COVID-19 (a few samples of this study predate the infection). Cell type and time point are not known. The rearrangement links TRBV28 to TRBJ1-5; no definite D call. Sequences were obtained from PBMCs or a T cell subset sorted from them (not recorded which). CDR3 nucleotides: TGTGCCAGCAGGCCGCCCTGGGCACAGCAGCCCCAGCATTTT. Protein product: CASRPPWAQQPQHF.